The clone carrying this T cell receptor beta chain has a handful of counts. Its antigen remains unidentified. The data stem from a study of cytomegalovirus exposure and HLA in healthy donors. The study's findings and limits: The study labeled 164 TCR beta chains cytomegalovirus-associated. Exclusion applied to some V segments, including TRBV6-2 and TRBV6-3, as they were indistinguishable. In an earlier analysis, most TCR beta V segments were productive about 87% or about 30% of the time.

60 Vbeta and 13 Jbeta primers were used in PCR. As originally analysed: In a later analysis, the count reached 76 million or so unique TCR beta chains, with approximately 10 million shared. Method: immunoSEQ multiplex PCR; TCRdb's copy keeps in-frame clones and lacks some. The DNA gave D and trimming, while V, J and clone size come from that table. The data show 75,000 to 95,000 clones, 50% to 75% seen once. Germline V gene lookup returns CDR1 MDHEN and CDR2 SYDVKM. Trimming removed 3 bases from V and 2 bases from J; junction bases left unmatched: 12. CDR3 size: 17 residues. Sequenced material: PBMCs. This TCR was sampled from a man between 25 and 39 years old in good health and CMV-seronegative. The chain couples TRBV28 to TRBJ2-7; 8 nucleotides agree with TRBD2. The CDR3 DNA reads TGTGCCAGCAGTTTGAGAGGGGCCGGGACTAGGGCCTACGAGCAGTACTTC. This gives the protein CASSLRGAGTRAYEQYF.